This T cell receptor (beta chain) was recorded in a study of T cells in Graves' hyperthyroidism and ophthalmopathy. Across the whole study: Any treatment followed the collection of peripheral blood at initial diagnosis.

General study results and limits: Most thyroid clonotypes that were expanded above 0.001 also turned up in blood.

This CDR3 spans 13 amino acids. Germline V gene lookup returns CDR1 MNHNS and CDR2 SASEGT. V lost 10 bases, J lost 4 bases, and 16 bases lay in between. The TCR beta CDR3 regions underwent amplification using RNA transcripts as the source. An initial round of RT-PCR targeting the TCR CDR3 relied on the HTBI primer set. TCRdb reanalysed the multiplex PCR reads using MiXCR and keeps one entry per CDR3 protein. The data contain approximately 420,000 distinct CDR3 sequences, around 14% of them singletons. Remarks on this clonotype: Its specificity is not known.

The source is a woman between 25 and 40 years old with Graves' hyperthyroidism. The chain uses TRBV6-1 and TRBJ1-1; possibly TRBD1 for D (6 bases). The sequenced material came from blood. Written as DNA, the CDR3 is TGTGCCACCCACCCAGGGGTTGGCACTGAAGCTTTCTTT. Its protein product is CATHPGVGTEAFF.